This paragraph covers one TCR beta chain sequence. Its antigen remains unidentified. One end of the junction fails to match germline, which may point to a read error. Germline CDR1 and CDR2: SGDLS and YYNGEE. The CDR3 is made up of 13 amino acids. Time point here: peripheral blood 6 weeks after treatment start. Per patient, between 1 and 8 samples were collected at pretreatment and on-treatment time points. This entry comes from a study of PD-L1 blockade in urothelial cancer. The wider study: Samples came from 3 weeks, at the second dose, and 6 weeks into treatment. Findings and limits, study-wide: Tumor-associated blood clones were expanded more by durable-benefit patients at 3 weeks.

Profiling relied on immunoSEQ multiplex PCR, and the TCRdb table lists in-frame clones only, not all of them. The sample yields tens of thousands of clones, 88% seen once. The chain is built from TRBV9 and TRBJ2-7; 9 bases line up with TRBD1. This TCR was sampled from a man aged 55 to 70 with urothelial cancer. The sequencing here drew on PBMCs, taken around atezolizumab (anti-PD-L1) treatment. The CDR3 loop is CASSPPTGTGISF. The CDR3 nucleotides are TGTGCCAGCAGCCCCCCTACCGGGACAGGGATCTCGTTC. The whole variable domain, filled in from reference TRBV9 and TRBJ2-7, reads DSGVTQTPKHLITATGQRVTLRCSPRSGDLSVYWYQQSLDQGLQFLIQYYNGEERAKGNILERFSAQQFPDLHSELNLSSLELGDSALYFCASSPPTGTGISFGPGTRLTVT.